The T cell receptor beta chain under discussion was sequenced for a study of OX40 agonist ivuxolimab in advanced cancers. Background on the study: Subjects had a mean age of around 60 years, with a range of roughly 20 to 79; approximately 83% were male.

The V gene end was trimmed by 3 bases and the J gene end by 7 bases; junction bases not matched to a gene: 7. This CDR3 region has 14 residues. Looked up from germline, CDR1 is LNHDA and CDR2 is SQIVND (reference sequence). Produced via immunoSEQ multiplex PCR; TCRdb's table is partial and in-frame only. Found here are some 40,000 clones, roughly 81% of them singletons; the top ten hold about 17%. Sequencing used CD4+ or CD8+ T cells sorted from blood, obtained in a trial of the OX40 agonist ivuxolimab. V and J are TRBV19 and TRBJ2-7; 9 bases match TRBD1. This receptor was obtained from an adult with an advanced solid tumor such as melanoma, head and neck, liver or kidney cancer. CDR3 loop: CASSISGQGYEQYF. CDR3 DNA: TGTGCCAGTAGTATTTCGGGACAGGGTTATGAGCAGTACTTC.